The rows below give T cell receptor beta chains drawn from one sample of a study of lymphopenia after photon versus proton radiotherapy. The protocol was immunoSEQ multiplex PCR, while the TCRdb copy is restricted to in-frame clones and leaves out a portion. The sample lists some 20,000 clones, roughly 81% seen once, with 2.9% in the top ten. Material: peripheral blood, obtained from a patient treated with photon-based radiotherapy. These receptors all come from a woman aged 50 to 60 with pancreatic cancer. Each CDR3 is given with its conserved first and last residue. A D gene is named only where the DNA matches it firmly. The size field is filled for only some rows; it gives once, few, many or a size class.

len,d_gene,abundance,j_gene,v_gene,CDR3aa,CDR3nt
15,.,.,TRBJ2-4,TRBV6-5,CASSSAGLGKNIQYF,TGTGCCAGCAGCTCGGCGGGATTGGGCAAAAACATTCAGTACTTC
17,.,.,TRBJ1-2,TRBV21-1,CASSKGRTGRGNYGYTF,TGTGCCAGCAGCAAAGGGAGGACAGGCCGGGGAAACTATGGCTACACCTTC
18,TRBD1,.,TRBJ1-3,TRBV10-3,CAIASRGTGGLSGNTIYF,TGTGCCATAGCCAGCCGAGGGACAGGGGGTTTAAGTGGAAACACCATATATTTT
15,.,few,TRBJ1-3,TRBV6-6,CASSYAPALGNTIYF,TGTGCCAGCAGTTACGCACCGGCCTTGGGAAACACCATATATTTT
13,.,.,TRBJ2-1,TRBV7-6,CASSLRQDNEQFF,TGTGCCAGCAGCTTAAGACAGGACAATGAGCAGTTCTTC
16,TRBD1,.,TRBJ2-7,TRBV5-6,CASSLPGQGINYEQYF,TGTGCCAGCAGCTTGCCGGGACAGGGGATTAACTACGAGCAGTACTTC
15,.,.,TRBJ2-1,TRBV11-2,CASSFAGTDYNEQFF,TGTGCCAGCAGCTTTGCAGGGACCGATTACAATGAGCAGTTCTTC
15,.,.,TRBJ2-7,TRBV7-3,CASSLMVGPSYEQYF,TGTGCCAGCAGCTTAATGGTCGGCCCTTCCTACGAGCAGTACTTC
16,TRBD2,.,TRBJ2-1,TRBV6-4,CASSKQLAGEGNEQFF,TGTGCCAGCAGTAAACAACTAGCGGGGGAGGGCAATGAGCAGTTCTTC
13,.,.,TRBJ2-2,TRBV19,CASSTTVTGELFF,TGTGCCAGTAGTACTACAGTCACCGGGGAGCTGTTTTTT
15,.,.,TRBJ2-1,TRBV7-9,CASSIRDSTHNEQFF,TGTGCCAGCAGCATACGGGACTCGACTCACAATGAGCAGTTCTTC
16,TRBD1,.,TRBJ2-2,TRBV19,CASSGAGTGAPGELFF,TGTGCCAGTAGTGGGGCCGGGACAGGGGCCCCCGGGGAGCTGTTTTTT
13,TRBD1,.,TRBJ2-2,TRBV19,CASSNRGARELFF,TGTGCCAGTAGTAACAGGGGTGCTCGGGAGCTGTTTTTT
13,TRBD2,.,TRBJ2-4,TRBV11-3,CASSPGGGDIQYF,TGTGCCAGCAGTCCCGGGGGAGGGGACATTCAGTACTTC
16,.,.,TRBJ1-5,TRBV27,CASSLNGQGINQPQHF,TGTGCCAGCAGTTTAAATGGGCAGGGGATCAATCAGCCCCAGCATTTT
14,.,.,TRBJ2-7,TRBV19,CASSIGGSLHEQYF,TGTGCCAGTAGTATAGGAGGGAGCTTGCACGAGCAGTACTTC
13,TRBD1,.,TRBJ2-7,TRBV6-6,CATRDRGFYEQYF,TGTGCCACCCGGGACAGGGGGTTCTACGAGCAGTACTTC
15,.,.,TRBJ2-3,TRBV9,CASSVRHPSTDTQYF,TGTGCCAGCAGCGTACGACACCCAAGCACAGATACGCAGTATTTT
15,TRBD1,.,TRBJ2-7,TRBV4-1,CASSQGSGGEYEQYF,TGCGCCAGCAGCCAAGGGTCAGGGGGCGAATACGAGCAGTACTTC
16,.,.,TRBJ2-3,TRBV15,CATSRDPGSGTDTQYF,TGTGCCACCAGCAGAGATCCCGGGAGCGGCACAGATACGCAGTATTTT
13,TRBD2,.,TRBJ2-1,TRBV18,CASSLAGVNEQFF,TGTGCCAGCTCACTAGCGGGAGTCAATGAGCAGTTCTTC
16,.,once,TRBJ2-2,TRBV18,CASSPLTEANTGELFF,TGTGCCAGCTCACCACTGACAGAGGCGAACACCGGGGAGCTGTTTTTT
12,.,.,TRBJ2-7,TRBV7-9,CASSLGTYEQYF,TGTGCCAGCAGCTTAGGGACCTACGAGCAGTACTTC
18,TRBD2,.,TRBJ2-7,TRBV7-2,CASSLGNGLAGGLYEQYF,TGTGCCAGCAGCTTAGGGAATGGACTAGCGGGAGGCCTATACGAGCAGTACTTC
12,.,.,TRBJ2-5,TRBV7-2,CASGGLGETQYF,TGTGCCAGTGGGGGGCTTGGAGAGACCCAGTACTTC
14,.,medium-sized,TRBJ1-1,TRBV13,CASGLGGINTEAFF,TGTGCCAGCGGTTTAGGGGGAATTAACACTGAAGCTTTCTTT
15,.,.,TRBJ2-2,TRBV9,CASSETGSYTGELFF,TGTGCCAGCAGTGAAACAGGGAGTTACACCGGGGAGCTGTTTTTT
15,.,.,TRBJ2-5,TRBV6-6,CASSDSPGMGETQYF,TGTGCCAGCAGTGACTCCCCAGGGATGGGAGAGACCCAGTACTTC
13,.,.,TRBJ2-5,TRBV5-4,CASRAGIQETQYF,TGTGCCAGCAGGGCAGGGATCCAAGAGACCCAGTACTTC
17,.,.,TRBJ2-6,TRBV19,CASSRQVIGSGANVLTF,TGTGCCAGTAGTAGACAGGTGATAGGGTCTGGGGCCAACGTCCTGACTTTC
14,.,once,TRBJ2-3,TRBV6-5,CASKAWERADTQYF,TGTGCCAGCAAGGCGTGGGAGAGAGCAGATACGCAGTATTTT
15,.,few,TRBJ2-5,TRBV4-1,CASSRERAIQETQYF,TGCGCCAGCAGCCGGGAACGGGCTATCCAAGAGACCCAGTACTTC
16,.,.,TRBJ2-5,TRBV11-2,CASSLDGGARRETQYF,TGTGCCAGCAGCTTAGATGGTGGGGCTAGGCGGGAGACCCAGTACTTC
16,.,.,TRBJ2-2,TRBV14,CASSQGGRVSTGELFF,TGTGCCAGCAGCCAAGGCGGAAGGGTGAGCACCGGGGAGCTGTTTTTT
15,TRBD1,once,TRBJ2-7,TRBV15,CATSRYRDRDHEQYF,TGTGCCACCAGCAGATACCGAGACAGGGACCACGAGCAGTACTTC
15,TRBD2,.,TRBJ2-1,TRBV6-5,CASSSLAGVAGEQFF,TGTGCCAGCAGTTCCCTAGCGGGAGTAGCCGGTGAGCAGTTCTTC
14,.,.,TRBJ1-5,TRBV28,CASSLSRGNQPQHF,TGTGCCAGCAGTTTATCTCGGGGCAATCAGCCCCAGCATTTT
15,TRBD1,.,TRBJ2-5,TRBV11-2,CASSPDRGVQETQYF,TGTGCCAGCAGCCCAGACAGGGGTGTTCAAGAGACCCAGTACTTC
13,TRBD1,.,TRBJ2-4,TRBV15,CATSRDRVNIQYF,TGTGCCACCAGCAGGGACAGGGTGAACATTCAGTACTTC
15,TRBD2,.,TRBJ2-3,TRBV7-2,CASRLAGGHMDTQYF,TGTGCCAGCAGATTAGCGGGAGGGCACATGGATACGCAGTATTTT
13,TRBD1,.,TRBJ2-7,TRBV6-5,CASRFRDRSQQYF,TGTGCCAGCAGGTTCCGGGACAGGTCCCAGCAGTACTTC
14,TRBD1,.,TRBJ2-7,TRBV5-1,CASGIQGANYEQYF,TGCGCCAGCGGTATTCAGGGGGCCAACTACGAGCAGTACTTC
13,.,.,TRBJ1-3,TRBV27,CASSPGSVGTIYF,TGTGCCAGCAGCCCCGGTTCGGTCGGCACCATATATTTT
17,.,.,TRBJ2-2,TRBV4-3,CASSQVGVGGRTGELFF,TGCGCCAGCAGCCAAGTTGGAGTGGGGGGCCGAACCGGGGAGCTGTTTTTT
19,.,.,TRBJ2-7,TRBV21-1,CASSPGTGHVSGSSYEQYF,TGTGCCAGCAGCCCTGGTACAGGGCATGTTAGCGGGAGCTCCTACGAGCAGTACTTC
15,.,once,TRBJ2-5,TRBV7-9,CASSLDEGRWETQYF,TGTGCCAGCAGCTTAGATGAGGGGCGGTGGGAGACCCAGTACTTC